These 26 T cell receptor beta chains were all obtained from the same sample, sequenced in a study of OX40 agonist ivuxolimab in advanced cancers. Some clones are missing from TCRdb's copy, which holds only in-frame ones; the method was immunoSEQ multiplex PCR. The table records about 64,000 clones, approximately 90% of them present only once. The material was CD4+ or CD8+ T cells sorted from blood, obtained in a trial of the OX40 agonist ivuxolimab. The receptors were sampled from an adult with an advanced solid tumor such as melanoma, head and neck, liver or kidney cancer.

This chain connects TRBV6-6 to TRBJ2-7; 11 bases fit TRBD2. This CDR3 region has 16 residues. The germline gives CDR1 MNHNY, CDR2 SVGAGI (reference sequence). The J segment lost 4 bases and the V segment lost 2 bases, leaving 7 bases of the junction unmatched. For the CDR3, the DNA is TGTGCCAGCAGTTACGATGGACTAGCGGGCTTATACGAGCAGTACTTC. Protein product: CASSYDGLAGLYEQYF.

This clone was recorded a few times. The gene calls are TRBV5-8 and TRBJ2-1, with D possibly matching TRBD2 (6 bases). The CDR3 is 17 residues long. Germline CDR1 SGHTS, CDR2 YDEGEE. V was clipped by 7 bases and J by 4 bases, with 24 bases between them. The CDR3 here is CASPLGLASRGYNEQFF. The CDR3 nucleotides are TGTGCCAGCCCTCTGGGCCTAGCGTCAAGAGGGTACAATGAGCAGTTCTTC.

This chain links TRBV5-1 with TRBJ2-3; D gene uncertain. This CDR3 comprises 14 residues. Per germline, CDR1 SGHRS and CDR2 YFSETQ. Trimming took off 4 bases at V and 6 bases at J, with 15 bases between the two ends. CDR3 DNA sequence: TGCGCCAGCAGCGTCGCGGCGCCCCCGGATACGCAGTATTTT. It translates to CASSVAAPPDTQYF.

The chain is built from TRBV5-4 and TRBJ2-7, with 7 bases identical to TRBD2. CDR1 and CDR2 (germline): SGHNT, YYREEE (reference sequence). The CDR3 covers 13 residues. V shed 5 bases, J shed 5 bases, and the junction held 7 bases outside the gene matches. For the CDR3, the DNA is TGTGCCAGCAGACGTAGCGGGTCCAACGAGCAGTACTTC. Its protein product is CASRRSGSNEQYF.

The rearrangement uses TRBV7-3 and TRBJ1-5; no firm D call. The CDR3 contains 12 residues. Trimming left V 5 bases short and J 5 bases short, with 7 bases between. From germline, CDR1 is SGHTA and CDR2 FQGTGA. Written as DNA, the CDR3 is TGTGCCAGCAGCGCCTCCGATCAGCCCCAGCATTTT. Its protein is CASSASDQPQHF.

The chain couples TRBV5-8 to TRBJ2-3, with D hard to call. CDR1 and CDR2 (germline): SGHTS, YDEGEE. Trimming took 0 bases from V and 4 from J, leaving 9 bases between them. The CDR3 spans 14 residues. The CDR3 spells CASSLAMRSDTQYF. CDR3 coding DNA: TGTGCCAGCAGCTTGGCCATGAGATCAGATACGCAGTATTTT.

The CDR3, as DNA: TGTGCCAGCTCTCAAGGACAAATTCCGTACAATGAGCAGTTCTTC. This translates into CASSQGQIPYNEQFF. This chain links TRBV18 with TRBJ2-1; perhaps TRBD1 as D (5 bases). Trimming removed 6 bases from V and 4 bases from J, with 16 bases in between. In germline, CDR1 is KGHSH, CDR2 LQKENI. The CDR3 contains 15 residues.

The chain combines TRBV28 with TRBJ2-7; a weak D match, TRBD1 (5 bases). Germline CDR1 reads MDHEN; CDR2 reads SYDVKM. The CDR3 extends over 12 amino acids. V was clipped by 7 bases and J by 12 bases, with 19 bases between them. CDR3 in amino acids: CASTDPSRQWYF. The CDR3 DNA reads TGTGCCAGCACGGATCCCTCGAGACAGTGGTACTTC.

The chain combines TRBV7-6 with TRBJ1-4; the D is unclear. Germline loops: CDR1 SGHVS, CDR2 FNYEAQ. Deletions cut 1 base from V and 7 bases from J, with 13 bases between. The CDR3 runs to 15 residues. This CDR3 reads CASSLDGEVSEKLFF. The CDR3 nucleotides read TGTGCCAGCAGCTTAGACGGGGAAGTGAGTGAAAAACTGTTTTTT.

The V gene is TRBV6-5, the J gene TRBJ1-1; 7 bases align to TRBD1. CDR1 is MNHEY, CDR2 SVGAGI, per germline. V was pared by 7 bases and J by 11 bases, with 13 bases of the junction left unmatched. CDR3 length: 13 amino acids. CDR3 amino acids: CASNPGGPSGAFF. CDR3 sequence (DNA): TGTGCCAGCAACCCAGGGGGGCCCAGTGGGGCTTTCTTT.

The J gene is TRBJ2-7, the V gene TRBV6-5; possible D gene TRBD2, 6 bases. Germline V lookup: CDR1 MNHEY, CDR2 SVGAGI. The CDR3 sequence is 14 residues long. V was shortened by 5 bases and J by 7 bases, with 18 bases between the two germline ends. The DNA of the CDR3 is TGTGCCAGCAGTGCCTCGGGGTCCCGGGGGGAGCAGTACTTC. This sequence encodes CASSASGSRGEQYF.

The chain is built from TRBV4-1 and TRBJ1-3, with D perhaps TRBD1 (5 bases). The CDR3 has 16 residues. Trimming pared 1 base from V and 4 bases from J, leaving 14 bases between. The V gene's germline CDR1 is MGHRA and CDR2 YSYEKL. The CDR3 DNA is TGCGCCAGCAGCCAAGTCAAAGGGGCGCGGGGAAACACCATATATTTT. As protein: CASSQVKGARGNTIYF.

The rearrangement uses TRBV28 and TRBJ1-5, with D possibly matching TRBD1 (6 bases). This CDR3 is 16 amino acids long. Germline lookup yields CDR1 MDHEN and CDR2 SYDVKM. Between the trimmed V and J ends, which lost 7 bases and 1 base, there was a span of 17 bases. The CDR3 nucleotides are TGTGCCAGCACCGTGAGGGGGGGCTCGAGCAATCAGCCCCAGCATTTT. Translation: CASTVRGGSSNQPQHF.

V and J are TRBV6-5 and TRBJ1-2; 7 bases align to TRBD1. The germline CDR1 and CDR2 sequences are MNHEY and SVGAGI. The CDR3 covers 13 residues. Trimming removed 5 bases from V and 6 bases from J; junction bases left unmatched: 6. In nucleotides, the CDR3 is TGTGCCAGCAGTGCTGACAGGGTTGATGGCTACACCTTC. Translating gives CASSADRVDGYTF.

V is TRBV7-9 and J is TRBJ1-4; D is undetermined. This CDR3 comprises 17 residues. V lost 5 bases, J lost 0 bases, and 16 bases lay in between. In germline, CDR1 is SEHNR, CDR2 FQNEAQ (reference sequence). In nucleotides, the CDR3 is TGTGCCAGCAGCCATGGACTTTACCCTGCAACTAATGAAAAACTGTTTTTT. Its protein is CASSHGLYPATNEKLFF.

Here the CDR3 reads CASSLQGDHNQPQHF. The CDR3 bases are TGCGCCAGCAGCTTGCAGGGGGACCACAATCAGCCCCAGCATTTT. V and J are TRBV5-1 and TRBJ1-5, with TRBD1 identical over 7 bases. CDR1 is SGHRS, CDR2 YFSETQ, per germline. Trimming cost V 1 base and J 3 bases; bases outside gene matches: 4. The CDR3 is 15 residues long.

The chain uses TRBV28 and TRBJ1-2; no definite D call. The length of the CDR3 is 15 residues. With 1 base removed from V and 2 bases from J, the gap between germline ends came to 11 bases. CDR1 and CDR2 from the germline V gene are MDHEN and SYDVKM. The chain's CDR3 is CASSLSLATNYGYTF. The DNA of the CDR3 is TGTGCCAGCAGTTTATCACTGGCGACCAACTATGGCTACACCTTC.

This clone showed up just once. V and J are TRBV4-1 and TRBJ1-2; possible D gene TRBD1, 5 bases. This CDR3 spans 15 amino acids. CDR1 and CDR2 (germline): MGHRA, YSYEKL. Trimming took off 0 bases at V and 8 bases at J, with 16 bases between the two ends. CDR3 in amino acids: CASSQDGQGLRGYTF. DNA of the CDR3: TGCGCCAGCAGCCAAGATGGGCAGGGCCTAAGGGGCTACACCTTC.

As to this clone: A junction boundary mismatches the germline segment, possibly from a read error. This sequence joins TRBV7-7 and TRBJ2-2, with D perhaps TRBD1 (6 bases). This CDR3 has 14 residues. Germline values: CDR1 SSHAT, CDR2 FNYEAQ (reference sequence). Here the CDR3 reads CASSLGHSTGELFF. In DNA form, the CDR3 reads TGTGCTAGCAGCCTGGGACACTCCACCGGGGAGCTGTTTTTT.

The chain links TRBV7-3 to TRBJ2-1, with 7 positions matching TRBD1. This CDR3 region has 13 residues. Trimming removed 5 bases from V and 8 bases from J; junction bases left unmatched: 6. From germline, CDR1 is SGHTA and CDR2 FQGTGA. CDR3 region: CASSPQGWDEQFF. Written as DNA, the CDR3 is TGTGCCAGCAGCCCACAGGGGTGGGATGAGCAGTTCTTC.

This clone was observed a few times. V usage is TRBV7-9 and J usage is TRBJ1-5; no clear D gene. V lost 5 bases to trimming and J lost 7 bases, with 12 bases between them. This CDR3 is built from 13 residues. Germline loops: CDR1 SEHNR, CDR2 FQNEAQ (reference sequence). The CDR3 DNA is TGTGCCAGCAGCCCCGCCTCTCACCAGCCCCAGCATTTT. Its protein product is CASSPASHQPQHF.

The genes are TRBV28 and TRBJ2-7; possible D gene TRBD1, 5 bases. This CDR3 is built from 13 residues. Between the trimmed V and J ends, which lost 6 bases and 1 base, there was a span of 10 bases. CDR1 and CDR2 (germline): MDHEN, SYDVKM. In DNA form, the CDR3 reads TGTGCCAGCAGCCGGACACCTTCCTACGAGCAGTACTTC. Translating it yields CASSRTPSYEQYF.

This chain uses TRBV18 with TRBJ2-3; D is ambiguous. The CDR3 length is 14 residues. V gave up 0 bases and J gave up 0 bases, with 4 bases separating them. Looked up from germline, CDR1 is KGHSH and CDR2 is LQKENI. The CDR3 DNA follows: TGTGCCAGCTCACCACCGCCCAGCACAGATACGCAGTATTTT. Amino acid sequence: CASSPPPSTDTQYF. The full variable domain, with the rest looked up from reference TRBV18 and TRBJ2-3, is NAGVMQNPRHLVRRRGQEARLRCSPMKGHSHVYWYRQLPEEGLKFMVYLQKENIIDESGMPKERFSAEFPKEGPSILRIQQVVRGDSAAYFCASSPPPSTDTQYFGPGTRLTVL.

The chain recombines TRBV28 with TRBJ2-1; a weak D match, TRBD2 (5 bases). CDR3 length: 15 amino acids. Between the trimmed V and J ends, which lost 4 bases and 4 bases, there was a span of 14 bases. Germline assignment: CDR1 MDHEN and CDR2 SYDVKM. CDR3 sequence: CASSSQQRTYNEQFF. The CDR3, as DNA: TGTGCCAGCAGTTCACAGCAGAGGACTTACAATGAGCAGTTCTTC.

A word on this clone: The germline gene is not matched at one end of the junction; a read error may be the cause. This chain uses TRBV5-1 with TRBJ1-2; 9 bases match TRBD1. This CDR3 has 14 amino acids. CDR1 and CDR2 from the germline V gene are SGHRS and YFSETQ. The CDR3 DNA reads TGTGCCAGCAGCCCGGGACAGGGCGACTATGGCTACACCTTC. Translated, it gives CASSPGQGDYGYTF.

The chain combines TRBV19 with TRBJ1-1; D call uncertain. This CDR3 comprises 13 residues. From germline, CDR1 is LNHDA and CDR2 SQIVND (reference sequence). The ends were cut back, 5 bases at V and 11 bases at J, with 18 bases in the middle. In nucleotides, the CDR3 is TGTGCCAGTAGTCCGGGAAGACCGCGGGAGGCTTTCTTT. Amino acid sequence: CASSPGRPREAFF.